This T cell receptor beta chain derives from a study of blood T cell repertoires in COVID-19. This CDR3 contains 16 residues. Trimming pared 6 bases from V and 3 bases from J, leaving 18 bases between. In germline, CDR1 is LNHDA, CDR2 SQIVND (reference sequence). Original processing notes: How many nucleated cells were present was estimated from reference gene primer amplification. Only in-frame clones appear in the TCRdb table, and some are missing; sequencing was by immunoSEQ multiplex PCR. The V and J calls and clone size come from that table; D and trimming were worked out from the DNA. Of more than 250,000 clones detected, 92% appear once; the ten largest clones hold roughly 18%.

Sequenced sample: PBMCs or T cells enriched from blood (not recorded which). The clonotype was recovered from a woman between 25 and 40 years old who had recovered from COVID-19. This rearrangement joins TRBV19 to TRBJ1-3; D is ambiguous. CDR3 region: CASREVGIGDGNTIYF. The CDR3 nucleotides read TGTGCCAGTAGAGAAGTGGGCATAGGCGATGGAAACACCATATATTTT.